The 30 T cell receptor beta chains in this list originate from one sample, sequenced in a study of cytomegalovirus exposure and HLA in healthy donors. In the PCR, 60 Vbeta and 13 Jbeta primers were used. The method was immunoSEQ multiplex PCR; TCRdb's version includes in-frame clones alone and lacks a portion of them. Of 75,000 to 95,000 clones listed, 65% to 80% are singletons. The sequenced sample consisted of PBMCs. The origin of the receptors is a human donor in good health.

The CDR3 DNA is TGTGCCAGTAGCCTCCGACAGGGGGCCAACGTCCTGACTTTC. Translating it yields CASSLRQGANVLTF. The rearrangement links TRBV19 to TRBJ2-6; TRBD1 is a possible D gene (5 bases). The CDR3 has 14 amino acids. Trimming cost V 6 bases and J 4 bases, with 10 bases left between them. The germline V gene has CDR1 LNHDA and CDR2 SQIVND (reference sequence).

The chain links TRBV6-5 to TRBJ2-7, with D perhaps matching TRBD2 (6 bases). The CDR3 consists of 14 residues. CDR1 and CDR2 (germline): MNHEY, SVGAGI. Trimming removed 5 bases at V and 7 bases at J, with 18 bases between. The CDR3 protein is CASSTGRGLGEQYF. The DNA of the CDR3 is TGTGCCAGCAGTACGGGACGGGGGTTGGGAGAGCAGTACTTC.

To note about this clone: Other DNA sequences from this sample encode an identical CDR3 as well. The chain recombines TRBV18 with TRBJ2-3; 7 nucleotides align to TRBD2. The CDR3 has 14 residues. The germline gives CDR1 KGHSH, CDR2 LQKENI. Trimming removed 2 bases from V and 1 base from J; junction bases left unmatched: 0. This chain's CDR3 is CASSPGGGTDTQYF. The CDR3 region has the DNA TGTGCCAGCTCACCAGGGGGGGGCACAGATACGCAGTATTTT.

The chain combines TRBV4-3 with TRBJ1-1; a weak D match, TRBD1 (6 bases). CDR3 size: 13 residues. Deletions cut 2 bases from V and 5 bases from J, with 9 bases between. Germline assignment: CDR1 LGHNA and CDR2 YSLEER. DNA for the CDR3: TGCGCCAGCAGCCAAACAGGGTGGACTGAAGCTTTCTTT. Residues: CASSQTGWTEAFF.

V and J are TRBV7-7 and TRBJ2-5; D uncertain. V lost 1 base, J lost 2 bases, and 5 bases lay in between. Germline V lookup: CDR1 SSHAT, CDR2 FNYEAQ (reference sequence). The CDR3 has 13 amino acids. The CDR3 loop reads CASSLVNQETQYF. The CDR3 coding sequence is TGTGCCAGCAGCTTAGTTAATCAAGAGACCCAGTACTTC.

This clone appeared many times. CDR3 coding DNA: TGTGCCAGCAGTTACGAGGGAAGTGGGGAAAAACTGTTTTTT. Encoded protein: CASSYEGSGEKLFF. The chain couples TRBV6-5 to TRBJ1-4; D not certain. The V end lost 2 bases, the J end lost 8 bases, and 12 bases lay between the germline ends. Germline lookup yields CDR1 MNHEY and CDR2 SVGAGI. The CDR3 has 14 amino acids.

As to this clone: Additional DNA sequences in this sample encode the identical CDR3. The rearrangement links TRBV6-5 to TRBJ1-5; D is ambiguous. The CDR3 totals 14 residues. V lost 2 bases, J lost 6 bases, and 11 bases lay in between. Per germline, CDR1 MNHEY and CDR2 SVGAGI. In DNA form, the CDR3 reads TGTGCCAGCAGTTACGGGCAGGAGGGTCAGCCCCAGCATTTT. This gives the protein CASSYGQEGQPQHF.

The chain carries TRBV29-1 and TRBJ2-5; D uncertain. CDR3 length: 14 amino acids. Trimming pared 5 bases from V and 0 bases from J, leaving 13 bases between. The germline V gene has CDR1 SQVTM and CDR2 ANQGSEA. The CDR3 DNA is TGCAGCGTTAATCATAGCCGGGACCAAGAGACCCAGTACTTC. This sequence encodes CSVNHSRDQETQYF.

This clone has just a few counts. V usage is TRBV6-1 and J usage is TRBJ1-5, with TRBD1 matching over 7 bases. The junction had 4 bases not matched to a gene; V was cut back by 8 bases and J by 6 bases. The CDR3 sequence is 12 residues long. Germline CDR1 and CDR2: MNHNS and SASEGT. CDR3 sequence: CASQTGSQPQHF. DNA for the CDR3: TGTGCCAGCCAGACAGGGAGTCAGCCCCAGCATTTT.

The rearrangement joins TRBV4-1 to TRBJ1-2; the D is unclear. The germline V and J ends were trimmed by 1 base and 4 bases, with 13 bases remaining between them. This CDR3 is built from 15 residues. Germline V gene sequence: CDR1 MGHRA, CDR2 YSYEKL. The CDR3 spells CASSQGVTNLYGYTF. The CDR3 nucleotides are TGCGCCAGCAGCCAAGGTGTGACAAACCTCTATGGCTACACCTTC.

The chain couples TRBV6-5 to TRBJ1-1; D is unresolved. The CDR3 totals 16 residues. Germline values: CDR1 MNHEY, CDR2 SVGAGI. V lost 2 bases and J 6 bases, leaving 19 bases between the germline ends. The CDR3 sequence: CASSYPGPGGLSEAFF. CDR3 in DNA: TGTGCCAGCAGTTACCCAGGACCCGGCGGGTTATCTGAAGCTTTCTTT.

V is TRBV9 and J is TRBJ2-3, with TRBD1 matching over 7 bases. The V and J ends lost 5 bases and 2 bases, in that order; junction bases with no gene match: 5. This CDR3 comprises 14 residues. Germline CDR1 and CDR2: SGDLS and YYNGEE. The CDR3 DNA follows: TGTGCCAGCAGACGGGACAGTACCACAGATACGCAGTATTTT. Translation gives CASRRDSTTDTQYF.

The CDR3 sequence: CASSWDRGSYEQYF. As DNA, the CDR3 is TGTGCCAGCAGCTGGGACAGGGGTTCCTACGAGCAGTACTTC. The gene calls are TRBV7-9 and TRBJ2-7; 10 nucleotides align to TRBD1. Germline CDR1 is SEHNR and CDR2 is FQNEAQ (reference sequence). This CDR3 region has 14 residues. With 4 bases clipped from V and 1 base from J, the junction kept 1 base outside the gene matches.

V usage is TRBV4-3 and J usage is TRBJ2-5; TRBD1 is a possible D gene (6 bases). Germline CDR1 and CDR2: LGHNA and YSLEER. V gave up 4 bases and J gave up 5 bases, with 17 bases separating them. The CDR3 contains 15 residues. CDR3 sequence (DNA): TGCGCCAGCAGCCCGGGACACTCGGGAACGGAGACCCAGTACTTC. Translation gives CASSPGHSGTETQYF.

The chain links TRBV2 to TRBJ2-6; a weak D match, TRBD2 (6 bases). Germline CDR1 reads SNHLY; CDR2 reads FYNNEI. The CDR3 sequence is 16 residues long. The V end was cut by 4 bases, the J end by 4 bases, with 14 bases between. CDR3 nucleotides: TGTGCCAGCAGTGGCCAAGGGACTCCGGGGGCCAACGTCCTGACTTTC. Protein: CASSGQGTPGANVLTF.

The chain has TRBV19 and TRBJ1-2; 9 bases fit TRBD1. The CDR3 totals 15 residues. The V gene's germline CDR1 is LNHDA and CDR2 SQIVND (reference sequence). The trim removed 5 bases at V and 6 bases at J, leaving 10 bases unmatched. The CDR3 DNA is TGTGCCAGTAGTCCCTCCACAGGGGGCGCGGATGGCTACACCTTC. This codes for CASSPSTGGADGYTF. The whole variable domain, filled in from reference TRBV19 and TRBJ1-2, reads DGGITQSPKYLFRKEGQNVTLSCEQNLNHDAMYWYRQDPGQGLRLIYYSQIVNDFQKGDIAEGYSVSREKKESFPLTVTSAQKNPTAFYLCASSPSTGGADGYTFGSGTRLTVV.

The chain has TRBV27 and TRBJ2-7; 9 bases map to TRBD1. This CDR3 has 16 residues. CDR1 and CDR2 (germline): MNHEY, SMNVEV (reference sequence). With 5 bases clipped from V and 6 bases from J, the junction kept 14 bases outside the gene matches. In DNA, the CDR3 is TGTGCCAGCAGTCCTCAATACCGGGACAGGGCAAGCGAGCAGTACTTC. Translation: CASSPQYRDRASEQYF.

The rearrangement uses TRBV5-1 and TRBJ1-1; TRBD1 is a possible D gene (5 bases). There are 14 residues in the CDR3. V was shortened by 3 bases and J by 1 base, with 10 bases between the two germline ends. In germline, CDR1 is SGHRS, CDR2 YFSETQ. CDR3 residues: CASSSRAPNTEAFF. CDR3 sequence (DNA): TGCGCCAGCAGCTCCAGGGCCCCGAACACTGAAGCTTTCTTT.

The rearrangement links TRBV27 to TRBJ2-1; D is uncertain. From germline, CDR1 is MNHEY and CDR2 SMNVEV (reference sequence). V dropped 6 bases and J dropped 3 bases, with 9 bases sitting between them. The CDR3 is 13 residues long. The CDR3 region is CASSIRVYNEQFF. The CDR3 DNA follows: TGTGCCAGCAGCATTCGGGTCTACAATGAGCAGTTCTTC.

For this clone: Germline and junction disagree at one end, which may indicate a read error. The V gene is TRBV7-8, the J gene TRBJ1-5, with D uncertain. CDR3 length: 13 residues. Looked up from germline, CDR1 is SGHVS and CDR2 is FQNEAQ. The CDR3 sequence is CASSLDRNQPQNF. The CDR3 DNA sequence: TGTGCCAGCAGCTTAGACAGAAATCAGCCCCAGAATTTT. Supplemented by reference TRBV7-8 and TRBJ1-5, the full variable domain reads GAGVSQSPRYKVAKRGQDVALRCDPISGHVSLFWYQQALGQGPEFLTYFQNEAQLDKSGLPSDRFFAERPEGSVSTLKIQRTQQEDSAVYLCASSLDRNQPQNFGDGTRLSIL.

For this clone: The junction does not match germline at one end; this may be a read error. The chain employs TRBV15 and TRBJ1-5, with 7 bases fitting TRBD1. The germline gives CDR1 LNHNV, CDR2 YYDKDF (reference sequence). This CDR3 spans 16 amino acids. The CDR3 region is CATSPAQGVSNQPQNF. CDR3 DNA sequence: TGTGCCACCAGCCCAGCCCAGGGGGTTAGCAATCAGCCCCAGAATTTT. Supplemented by reference TRBV15 and TRBJ1-5, the full variable domain reads DAMVIQNPRYQVTQFGKPVTLSCSQTLNHNVMYWYQQKSSQAPKLLFHYYDKDFNNEADTPDNFQSRRPNTSFCFLDIRSPGLGDTAMYLCATSPAQGVSNQPQNFGDGTRLSIL.

The chain employs TRBV5-1 and TRBJ1-5; the D is unclear. The CDR3 consists of 15 residues. V lost 1 base and J 5 bases, leaving 13 bases between the germline ends. Germline values: CDR1 SGHRS, CDR2 YFSETQ. CDR3 DNA: TGCGCCAGCAGCTTGTTCGGGGTGCGGGATCAGCCCCAGCATTTT. Translation gives CASSLFGVRDQPQHF.

The V gene is TRBV10-3, the J gene TRBJ1-4, with D tentatively TRBD1 (6 bases). The CDR3 runs to 14 residues. V lost 3 bases, J lost 7 bases, and 12 bases lay in between. Germline CDR1 reads ENHRY; CDR2 reads SYGVKD. The CDR3 region has the DNA TGTGCCATCAGTGACGGGGGGCTTGTTGAAAAACTGTTTTTT. Translation: CAISDGGLVEKLFF.

The rearrangement joins TRBV6-5 to TRBJ2-7, with 12 positions matching TRBD1. This CDR3 has 15 amino acids. V was clipped by 0 bases and J by 7 bases; unmatched bases: 4. Germline loops: CDR1 MNHEY, CDR2 SVGAGI. The CDR3 DNA reads as TGTGCCAGCAGTTACTCTGGGACAGGGGGCCGGGAGCAGTACTTC. It codes for CASSYSGTGGREQYF.

The chain is built from TRBV19 and TRBJ1-2, with 11 bases aligning to TRBD1. V shed 6 bases and J 6 bases; nucleotides not matched to a gene: 6. CDR3 length: 14 residues. Per the germline V gene, CDR1 is LNHDA and CDR2 is SQIVND (reference sequence). The CDR3 DNA reads as TGTGCCAGTAGAGCGGACAGGGGGCGCGATGGCTACACCTTC. Protein sequence: CASRADRGRDGYTF.

This chain connects TRBV28 to TRBJ1-5; D ambiguous. The germline V and J ends were trimmed by 4 bases and 3 bases, with 4 bases remaining between them. CDR1 MDHEN and CDR2 SYDVKM come from the germline V gene. CDR3 length: 12 residues. CDR3 in amino acids: CASSSFNQPQHF. CDR3 bases: TGTGCCAGCAGTTCCTTCAATCAGCCCCAGCATTTT.

V usage is TRBV5-1 and J usage is TRBJ1-1, with D maybe TRBD1 (6 bases). This CDR3 region has 14 residues. The germline V gene has CDR1 SGHRS and CDR2 YFSETQ. Deletions cut 4 bases from V and 5 bases from J, with 15 bases between. CDR3 residues: CASSPDEGVTEAFF. The DNA for the CDR3 is TGCGCCAGCAGCCCGGACGAGGGGGTGACTGAAGCTTTCTTT.

The genes are TRBV6-5 and TRBJ1-5; tentatively, D is TRBD1 (6 bases). The CDR3 consists of 13 residues. Trimming pared 7 bases from V and 4 bases from J, leaving 11 bases between. Germline values: CDR1 MNHEY, CDR2 SVGAGI. The CDR3 DNA follows: TGTGCCAGCAAGACAGGTCTAAATCAGCCCCAGCATTTT. This codes for CASKTGLNQPQHF.

V gene TRBV7-9 combines with J gene TRBJ2-2, with 9 bases lining up with TRBD1. The CDR3 runs 16 residues. CDR1 SEHNR and CDR2 FQNEAQ come from the germline V gene (reference sequence). V trimming: 5 bases; J trimming: 5 bases; junction bases outside the gene matches: 9. The CDR3 loop reads CASSPFGTGNTGELFF. CDR3 coding DNA: TGTGCCAGCAGCCCGTTCGGGACAGGGAATACCGGGGAGCTGTTTTTT.

The CDR3 bases are TGTGCCAGCAGCCAGGAAACAGGGGGTGGGGGCTACACCTTC. This sequence encodes CASSQETGGGGYTF. The gene calls are TRBV4-2 and TRBJ1-2; TRBD1 agrees at 8 bases. Germline CDR1 and CDR2: LGHNA and YNFKEQ. V shed 3 bases and J 8 bases; nucleotides not matched to a gene: 8. The CDR3 spans 14 residues.